This TCR beta chain was retrieved from a study of T cell responses to AZD1222 COVID-19 vaccine. V lost 6 bases and J lost 0, with 8 bases in between. Germline loops: CDR1 SGHDN, CDR2 FVKESK. The CDR3 spans 13 residues. Details on this clone: The antigen is undetermined.

This table comes from immunoSEQ multiplex PCR, and its TCRdb copy is limited to in-frame clones, with some not included. The data show approximately 150,000 clones, around 94% seen once. General study findings and limits: Repertoire sampling happened only post peak T cell response. Mostly white British, mostly female donors; authors suggested clonal diversity may be underestimated. Reportedly, nearly half the spike-specific TCRs target unmutated variant regions. Spike-specific TCR breadth and depth rose after two AZD1222 doses.

V is TRBV14 and J is TRBJ1-1; D not certain. The clonotype comes from an adult in good health. Material: peripheral blood, obtained on day 0 of AZD1222 vaccination. DNA of the CDR3: TGTGCCAGCAGGGTAACAGTGAACACTGAAGCTTTCTTT. This gives the protein CASRVTVNTEAFF.